This T cell receptor beta chain was captured in a study of blood T cell repertoires in COVID-19. Overall study context: Spain, Italy and the United States supplied samples that represented acute and convalescent COVID-19. Sources were T cells, B-cell-depleted T cells, or PBMCs; the material itself was cDNA or gDNA.

Per the original methods: Estimates of nucleated cell counts were drawn from the amplification of reference gene primers. Sequenced by immunoSEQ multiplex PCR; TCRdb stores in-frame clones only, minus some. The DNA gave D and trimming, while V, J and clone size come from that table. Of over 100,000 clones in the sample, roughly 76% are singletons; the top ten hold about 9.4%. V was cut by 3 bases and J by 4 bases, with 7 bases left in between. CDR3 length: 13 residues. This clonotype originated in a human donor in a cohort sampled during active COVID-19. Sequencing input: peripheral blood. The V and J genes are TRBV12-3 or TRBV12-4 and TRBJ2-1; weak D call: TRBD1 (5 bases). In DNA, the CDR3 is TGTGCCAGCAGTTTTCGACAGTACAATGAGCAGTTCTTC. Its protein product is CASSFRQYNEQFF.